One sample yielded the 27 T cell receptor beta chains listed below, sequenced in a study of blood T cell repertoires in COVID-19. Sequencing was performed with immunoSEQ multiplex PCR; in TCRdb, only in-frame clones are kept and a portion is missing. The sample consists of almost 250,000 clones, about nine tenths of them appearing once. The sample was peripheral blood. The receptors come from a woman aged 55 to 70 who had recovered from COVID-19.

The V gene is TRBV4-1, the J gene TRBJ1-2; no reliable D call. Per the germline V gene, CDR1 is MGHRA and CDR2 is YSYEKL. V lost 2 bases and J 4 bases, leaving 17 bases between the germline ends. The CDR3 spans 16 residues. DNA for the CDR3: TGCGCCAGCAGCCAACTAAAGGATCGGGGTAGCTATGGCTACACCTTC. It specifies CASSQLKDRGSYGYTF.

This chain uses TRBV5-4 with TRBJ2-7; a possible D gene is TRBD1 (5 bases). Trimming pared 2 bases from V and 2 bases from J, leaving 14 bases between. Germline V gene sequence: CDR1 SGHNT, CDR2 YYREEE (reference sequence). The CDR3 runs to 15 residues. The CDR3 DNA is TGTGCCAGCAGCTTAGGAAGGGGATCTCCCTACGAGCAGTACTTC. This encodes CASSLGRGSPYEQYF. Supplemented by reference TRBV5-4 and TRBJ2-7, the full variable domain reads ETGVTQSPTHLIKTRGQQVTLRCSSQSGHNTVSWYQQALGQGPQFIFQYYREEENGRGNFPPRFSGLQFPNYSSELNVNALELDDSALYLCASSLGRGSPYEQYFGPGTRLTVT.

The chain joins TRBV4-1 to TRBJ1-6; TRBD1 matches at 7 bases. The CDR3 spans 18 residues. The germline CDR1 and CDR2 sequences are MGHRA and YSYEKL. V was clipped by 0 bases and J by 9 bases; unmatched bases: 14. CDR3 region: CASSQDSTGFGGISPLHF. In DNA, the CDR3 is TGCGCCAGCAGCCAAGACTCGACAGGGTTTGGCGGGATTTCACCCCTCCACTTT.

The rearrangement joins TRBV7-2 to TRBJ2-7, with 8 bases aligning to TRBD1. Germline V gene sequence: CDR1 SGHTA, CDR2 FQGNSA. Germline trimming cut 1 base from V and 1 base from J; bases unmatched to any gene: 3. The CDR3 length is 15 residues. The CDR3 nucleotides read TGTGCCAGCAGCTTAGGGACAGGGTTTTCCTACGAGCAGTACTTC. Its translation is CASSLGTGFSYEQYF.

The genes are TRBV29-1 and TRBJ2-3; D is ambiguous. V was pared by 8 bases and J by 2 bases, with 5 bases between. CDR3 length equals 10 residues. Germline V gene lookup returns CDR1 SQVTM and CDR2 ANQGSEA. CDR3 protein: CSSNTDTQYF. CDR3 sequence (DNA): TGCAGCTCCAACACAGATACGCAGTATTTT.

The chain combines TRBV29-1 with TRBJ1-2; D gene ambiguous. This CDR3 region has 11 residues. Germline values: CDR1 SQVTM, CDR2 ANQGSEA. V lost 4 bases, J lost 6 bases, and 9 bases lay in between. The DNA of the CDR3 is TGCAGCGTTGTAACAGCCGATGGCTACACCTTC. This codes for CSVVTADGYTF.

This chain connects TRBV21-1 to TRBJ1-1; the DNA was not used to check the table's D call, TRBD1. TRBV21-1 is noted as a pseudogene. CDR3 length: 19 residues. CDR3 region: CASSKNFQDRADSNTEAFF. The CDR3 DNA reads TGTGCCAGCAGCAAGAACTTCCAGGACAGGGCGGATTCAAACACTGAAGCTTTCTTT.

This clone was recorded only once. The chain has TRBV27 and TRBJ2-3, with D perhaps TRBD2 (7 bases). This CDR3 contains 13 residues. V lost 5 bases and J lost 8, with 14 bases in between. Germline V gene lookup returns CDR1 MNHEY and CDR2 SMNVEV (reference sequence). The CDR3 here is CASSPGGASTQYF. The CDR3 coding sequence is TGTGCCAGCAGTCCTGGGGGGGCTAGTACGCAGTATTTT.

The chain uses TRBV27 and TRBJ2-2; the match to TRBD2 covers 7 bases. The V segment lost 8 bases and the J segment 5 bases; nucleotides outside the gene matches: 11. Germline values: CDR1 MNHEY, CDR2 SMNVEV (reference sequence). The CDR3 covers 15 residues. CDR3 coding DNA: TGTGCCAGCTCCCCTGGGGGGGTGGGGACCGGGGAGCTGTTTTTT. It is translated as CASSPGGVGTGELFF.

This sequence joins TRBV6-5 and TRBJ2-1, with D tentatively TRBD2 (6 bases). The V gene lost 10 bases and the J gene lost 0 bases, with 16 bases spanning the gap. Germline-derived CDR1 and CDR2 are MNHEY and SVGAGI. The CDR3 totals 15 residues. The CDR3 loop reads CATLGAGNSYNEQFF. The CDR3 DNA sequence: TGTGCCACCCTTGGGGCGGGGAACTCCTACAATGAGCAGTTCTTC.

This chain links TRBV28 with TRBJ1-2; 7 nucleotides line up with TRBD1. Germline V gene data show CDR1 as MDHEN and CDR2 as SYDVKM. The CDR3 loop spans 14 amino acids. Losses at the gene ends were 5 bases for V and 4 bases for J; bases not matched to a gene: 7. In nucleotides, the CDR3 is TGTGCCAGCAGTCTTGACAGGGCTGCCTATGGCTACACCTTC. This codes for CASSLDRAAYGYTF.

The chain recombines TRBV18 with TRBJ1-6; no firm D call. This CDR3 contains 16 residues. With 3 bases removed from V and 8 bases from J, the gap between germline ends came to 17 bases. Germline values: CDR1 KGHSH, CDR2 LQKENI. CDR3 nucleotide sequence: TGTGCCAGCTCACCCGGATCCCAGGCGACGGATTCACCCCTCCACTTT. This codes for CASSPGSQATDSPLHF.

The chain joins TRBV2 to TRBJ2-5; tentative D call: TRBD2 (5 bases). Germline V gives CDR1 SNHLY, CDR2 FYNNEI. The CDR3 runs 13 residues. V was cut by 8 bases and J by 5 bases, with 15 bases left in between. CDR3 in DNA: TGTGCCAGCGCGGAGGTAACGCGGGAGACCCAGTACTTC. Encoded protein: CASAEVTRETQYF.

CDR3 sequence: CASSLPDGTGGLEQYF. CDR3 nucleotide sequence: TGTGCCAGCAGTTTACCCGACGGGACAGGGGGGCTCGAGCAGTACTTC. The rearrangement joins TRBV28 to TRBJ2-7, with 11 bases matching TRBD1. This CDR3 has 16 residues. Germline V gives CDR1 MDHEN, CDR2 SYDVKM. V shed 2 bases and J 6 bases; nucleotides not matched to a gene: 9.

CDR3 nucleotides: TGTGCCAGCAGTCGCGGACAGGGTTTGACTGAAGCTTTCTTT. This gives the protein CASSRGQGLTEAFF. The rearrangement links TRBV6-5 to TRBJ1-1; 8 bases match TRBD1. J lost 5 bases, V lost 5 bases, and 7 bases had no gene match. This CDR3 has 14 amino acids. Germline CDR1 is MNHEY and CDR2 is SVGAGI.

The V call is TRBV10-3, the J call TRBJ2-2, with 9 positions matching TRBD1. The CDR3 length is 15 residues. The germline V gene encodes CDR1 ENHRY and CDR2 SYGVKD. V lost 6 bases to trimming and J lost 2 bases; unmatched junction nucleotides: 4. The CDR3 sequence: CAISLTGGNTGELFF. CDR3 DNA sequence: TGTGCCATCAGCCTAACAGGGGGCAACACCGGGGAGCTGTTTTTT.

The chain combines TRBV19 with TRBJ2-2, with TRBD1 identical over 7 bases. This CDR3 is built from 17 residues. Germline assignment: CDR1 LNHDA and CDR2 SQIVND (reference sequence). V lost 4 bases, J lost 7 bases, and 15 bases stayed unmatched. DNA of the CDR3: TGTGCCAGTAGTACCCACAGGGGTCAGGGTGACAACGGGGAGCTGTTTTTT. This codes for CASSTHRGQGDNGELFF.

J is TRBJ2-3 and V is TRBV7-9; 14 bases align to TRBD2. The CDR3 consists of 18 residues. V lost 2 bases to trimming and J lost 2 bases; unmatched junction nucleotides: 6. Germline V gene data show CDR1 as SEHNR and CDR2 as FQNEAQ (reference sequence). The CDR3 bases are TGTGCCAGCAGCTTAAGACTAGCGGGGGGGAAATCCACAGATACGCAGTATTTT. This sequence encodes CASSLRLAGGKSTDTQYF.

V and J are TRBV7-9 and TRBJ2-7, with 8 bases aligning to TRBD2. J was trimmed by 0 bases and V by 5 bases; bases with no gene match: 3. This CDR3 spans 14 amino acids. The germline V gene has CDR1 SEHNR and CDR2 FQNEAQ (reference sequence). CDR3 DNA: TGTGCCAGCAGCCGACTAGCGTACTCCTACGAGCAGTACTTC. This translates into CASSRLAYSYEQYF.

The chain combines TRBV5-6 with TRBJ1-2; D is possibly TRBD1 (6 bases). Germline lookup yields CDR1 SGHDT and CDR2 YYEEEE. CDR3 length: 15 amino acids. Deletions cut 6 bases from V and 5 bases from J, with 20 bases between. As DNA, the CDR3 is TGTGCCAGCATCCCTTGGTCAGGGGCGAGTTATGGCTACACCTTC. Translated: CASIPWSGASYGYTF.

This chain uses TRBV5-5 with TRBJ1-2; 8 nucleotides match TRBD1. Germline CDR1 is SGHKS and CDR2 is YYEKEE (reference sequence). The CDR3 length is 13 residues. Unmatched junction bases numbered 5, after V lost 0 bases and J lost 10 bases. The CDR3 sequence: CASSLVQGAFYTF. As DNA, the CDR3 is TGTGCCAGCAGCTTGGTCCAGGGGGCTTTCTACACCTTC.

This chain joins TRBV6-5 and TRBJ1-2; weak D call: TRBD1 (5 bases). Per the germline V gene, CDR1 is MNHEY and CDR2 is SVGAGI. Between the trimmed V and J ends, which lost 0 bases and 2 bases, there was a span of 10 bases. CDR3 length: 15 amino acids. CDR3 coding DNA: TGTGCCAGCAGTTACTCCGGACAAGGGAACTATGGCTACACCTTC. Amino acids: CASSYSGQGNYGYTF.

J is TRBJ2-3 and V is TRBV4-2; D is possibly TRBD2 (5 bases). The CDR3 runs 14 residues. V lost 5 bases, J lost 4 bases, and 13 bases lay in between. Germline V CDR1 and CDR2: LGHNA, YNFKEQ. CDR3 region: CASSDLSGADTQYF. The CDR3 DNA is TGTGCCAGCAGCGACCTCTCCGGGGCAGATACGCAGTATTTT.

The chain combines TRBV6-4 with TRBJ2-1; TRBD2 aligns across 11 bases. The germline CDR1 and CDR2 sequences are MRHNA and SNTAGT. The J segment lost 7 bases and the V segment lost 4 bases, leaving 6 bases of the junction unmatched. CDR3 length: 15 residues. CDR3 region: CASSGTSGGWNEQFF. The DNA of the CDR3 is TGTGCCAGCAGTGGTACTAGCGGGGGCTGGAATGAGCAGTTCTTC.

This chain links TRBV3-1 (or the pseudogene TRBV3-2) with TRBJ1-2, with D maybe TRBD1 (6 bases). Trimming took 4 bases from V and 6 from J, leaving 18 bases between them. CDR1 and CDR2 from the germline V gene are LGHDT and YNNKEL (reference sequence). CDR3 length: 15 residues. The CDR3 DNA follows: TGTGCCAGCAGCCTAAAAGGGCACAGGGTTGATGGCTACACCTTC. Protein sequence: CASSLKGHRVDGYTF.

This clone was recorded only once. V usage is TRBV4-1 and J usage is TRBJ2-2, with 7 bases matching TRBD1. The CDR3 length is 16 residues. Losses at the gene ends were 3 bases for V and 3 bases for J; bases not matched to a gene: 7. Germline loops: CDR1 MGHRA, CDR2 YSYEKL. Here the CDR3 reads CASSQARDSYTGELFF. The CDR3 coding sequence is TGCGCCAGCAGCCAGGCCCGGGACAGCTACACCGGGGAGCTGTTTTTT.

The chain is built from TRBV18 and TRBJ2-7; 8 bases line up with TRBD1. This CDR3 contains 15 residues. The germline V gene encodes CDR1 KGHSH and CDR2 LQKENI. V was clipped by 3 bases and J by 5 bases; unmatched bases: 9. The CDR3 DNA sequence: TGTGCCAGCTCACCCGGGACAGGATCCCTCCACGAGCAGTACTTC. It codes for CASSPGTGSLHEQYF. The full variable domain, rest sourced from reference TRBV18 and TRBJ2-7, is NAGVMQNPRHLVRRRGQEARLRCSPMKGHSHVYWYRQLPEEGLKFMVYLQKENIIDESGMPKERFSAEFPKEGPSILRIQQVVRGDSAAYFCASSPGTGSLHEQYFGPGTRLTVT.